The sequence of this T cell receptor beta chain was determined in a study of T cell changes during pregnancy in multiple sclerosis. This table comes from immunoSEQ multiplex PCR, and its TCRdb copy is limited to in-frame clones, with some not included. The table lists fewer than 60,000 clones, more than 85% of them singletons. The CDR3 sequence is 16 residues long. Germline lookup yields CDR1 SGHAT and CDR2 FQNNGV. The V end was cut by 4 bases, the J end by 0 bases, with 13 bases between. The chain joins TRBV11-2 to TRBJ2-1; weak D call: TRBD2 (5 bases). This sample comprised peripheral blood, obtained after pregnancy. This receptor was identified in a female donor in good health, enrolled as a control in a pregnancy study. The CDR3 DNA is TGTGCCAGCAGCTCCCAGAGTGGGAGCTCCTACAATGAGCAGTTCTTC. Protein: CASSSQSGSSYNEQFF.